Listed below are T cell receptor beta chains from one sample, sequenced in a study of blood T cell repertoires in COVID-19. Sequencing was performed with immunoSEQ multiplex PCR; in TCRdb, only in-frame clones are kept and a portion is missing. This table has about 250,000 clones, roughly 87% appearing once. Sequenced sample: peripheral blood. Every receptor here comes from a woman aged 40-49 years who had recovered from COVID-19. Both conserved end residues are part of each CDR3. D genes are given only for firm matches. Size is omitted from some rows. Given values are once, few, many or a class for expanded clones.

j_call: TRBJ2-1
clone_size: NA
v_call: TRBV19
d_call: NA
cdr3_nt: TGTGCCAGTAGTGCCGGGAGCGAGCAGTTCTTC
cdr3_aa: CASSAGSEQFF

j_call: TRBJ1-2
clone_size: NA
v_call: TRBV19
d_call: TRBD1
cdr3_nt: TGTGCCAGTCTGGGACAGGGGGTATCGGGCTACACCTTC
cdr3_aa: CASLGQGVSGYTF

j_call: TRBJ2-2
clone_size: NA
v_call: TRBV7-7
d_call: TRBD1
cdr3_nt: TGTGCCAGCAGCAGACAGGGGAAGGACACCGGGGAGCTGTTTTTT
cdr3_aa: CASSRQGKDTGELFF

j_call: TRBJ1-4
clone_size: NA
v_call: TRBV7-6
d_call: TRBD1
cdr3_nt: TGTGCCAGCAGCTTAGGGACAGGACAGGAAAAACTGTTTTTT
cdr3_aa: CASSLGTGQEKLFF

j_call: TRBJ2-7
clone_size: NA
v_call: TRBV28
d_call: TRBD1
cdr3_nt: TGTGCCAGCAGTACCCCGGGACAGGGGTCAGCACGGGGGTACTTC
cdr3_aa: CASSTPGQGSARGYF

j_call: TRBJ2-2
clone_size: NA
v_call: TRBV7-6
d_call: TRBD2
cdr3_nt: TGTGCCAGCAGCTTGGTTGCGGGAGACTTGTCCGGGGAGCTGTTTTTT
cdr3_aa: CASSLVAGDLSGELFF

j_call: TRBJ2-7
clone_size: NA
v_call: TRBV5-4
d_call: TRBD2
cdr3_nt: TGTGCCAGCAGCTTTGAAGCGGGGGGCGATTACGAGCAGTACTTC
cdr3_aa: CASSFEAGGDYEQYF

j_call: TRBJ1-1
clone_size: NA
v_call: TRBV5-1
d_call: TRBD1
cdr3_nt: TGCGCCAGCCGGGACAGTCCGTTGAACACTGAAGCTTTCTTT
cdr3_aa: CASRDSPLNTEAFF

j_call: TRBJ2-1
clone_size: once
v_call: TRBV5-6
d_call: TRBD1
cdr3_nt: TGTGCCAGCAGCAGAACAGGACAGGGCTACAATGAGCAGTTCTTC
cdr3_aa: CASSRTGQGYNEQFF

j_call: TRBJ2-7
clone_size: NA
v_call: TRBV27
d_call: TRBD1
cdr3_nt: TGTGCCAGCAGTCCACAGGGGGCGCGGGAGCAGTACTTC
cdr3_aa: CASSPQGAREQYF

j_call: TRBJ1-2
clone_size: NA
v_call: TRBV5-1
d_call: NA
cdr3_nt: TGCGCCAGCAGCTTGGGGACAGACTATGGCTACACCTTC
cdr3_aa: CASSLGTDYGYTF

j_call: TRBJ2-6
clone_size: NA
v_call: TRBV2
d_call: NA
cdr3_nt: TGTGCCAGCAGACAGACCTATGGGGCCAACGTCCTGACTTTC
cdr3_aa: CASRQTYGANVLTF

j_call: TRBJ2-7
clone_size: NA
v_call: TRBV11-2
d_call: TRBD2
cdr3_nt: TGTGCCAGCAGCTTAAGGTCACGGGGGGACGAGCAGTACTTC
cdr3_aa: CASSLRSRGDEQYF

j_call: TRBJ2-5
clone_size: NA
v_call: TRBV5-6
d_call: NA
cdr3_nt: TGTGCCAGCAGCTTGGGACTGCAAGAGACCCAGTACTTC
cdr3_aa: CASSLGLQETQYF

j_call: TRBJ2-4
clone_size: NA
v_call: TRBV27
d_call: NA
cdr3_nt: TGTGCCAGCAGTTTACGAACAGGGTCCAAAAACATTCAGTACTTC
cdr3_aa: CASSLRTGSKNIQYF

j_call: TRBJ1-2
clone_size: NA
v_call: TRBV5-6
d_call: NA
cdr3_nt: TGTGCCAGCAGATTCGACAGGTCTTATGGCTACACCTTC
cdr3_aa: CASRFDRSYGYTF

j_call: TRBJ1-1
clone_size: NA
v_call: TRBV27
d_call: TRBD1
cdr3_nt: TGTGCCAGCACAACCCAGGGGGGCGCTGAAGCTTTCTTT
cdr3_aa: CASTTQGGAEAFF

j_call: TRBJ2-3
clone_size: NA
v_call: TRBV4-3
d_call: TRBD2
cdr3_nt: TGCGCCAGCAGCTTACGACTAGCGGGAGCAGATACGCAGTATTTT
cdr3_aa: CASSLRLAGADTQYF

j_call: TRBJ2-5
clone_size: NA
v_call: TRBV5-4
d_call: TRBD1
cdr3_nt: TGTGCCAGCAGCTTGATATCGACAGGGGGTGGGGAGACCCAGTACTTC
cdr3_aa: CASSLISTGGGETQYF

j_call: TRBJ2-2
clone_size: NA
v_call: TRBV6-6
d_call: NA
cdr3_nt: TGTGCCAGCAGTTATCGGAGGGCAGATAACACCGGGGAGCTGTTTTTT
cdr3_aa: CASSYRRADNTGELFF

j_call: TRBJ2-5
clone_size: once
v_call: TRBV7-9
d_call: TRBD1
cdr3_nt: TGTGCCAGCAGCCCCGGGACAGCACAAGAGACCCAGTACTTC
cdr3_aa: CASSPGTAQETQYF

j_call: TRBJ2-5
clone_size: NA
v_call: TRBV30
d_call: NA
cdr3_nt: TGTGCCTGGGATGAAACGACAGGTTTGGGGACCCAGTACTTC
cdr3_aa: CAWDETTGLGTQYF

j_call: TRBJ1-1
clone_size: NA
v_call: TRBV14
d_call: NA
cdr3_nt: TGTGCCAGCAGCCAAGCCATGAACACTGAAGCTTTCTTT
cdr3_aa: CASSQAMNTEAFF

j_call: TRBJ2-2
clone_size: NA
v_call: TRBV21-1
d_call: NA
cdr3_nt: TGTGCCAGCAGCAAAGCCGGGTGGACTAACACCGGGGAGCTGTTTTTT
cdr3_aa: CASSKAGWTNTGELFF

j_call: TRBJ2-7
clone_size: NA
v_call: TRBV27
d_call: TRBD2
cdr3_nt: TGTGCCAGCAGTCGGACTAGCGCATCCTACGAGCAGTACTTC
cdr3_aa: CASSRTSASYEQYF

j_call: TRBJ1-5
clone_size: NA
v_call: TRBV6-6
d_call: NA
cdr3_nt: TGTGCCAGCAGGGATAGGGGGGGGCTTTATCAGCCCCAGCATTTT
cdr3_aa: CASRDRGGLYQPQHF

j_call: TRBJ1-3
clone_size: NA
v_call: TRBV19
d_call: NA
cdr3_nt: TGTGCCAGTAGATCGACCGGGACTTCTATCTCGGGAAACACCATATATTTT
cdr3_aa: CASRSTGTSISGNTIYF

j_call: TRBJ1-1
clone_size: NA
v_call: TRBV19
d_call: NA
cdr3_nt: TGTGCCAGTAGTATACATAGAAACACTGAAGCTTTCTTT
cdr3_aa: CASSIHRNTEAFF

j_call: TRBJ2-1
clone_size: NA
v_call: TRBV19
d_call: NA
cdr3_nt: TGTGCCAGTAGAATGAGGGCAGGATACTACAATGAGCAGTTCTTC
cdr3_aa: CASRMRAGYYNEQFF

j_call: TRBJ1-3
clone_size: NA
v_call: TRBV4-3
d_call: NA
cdr3_nt: TGCGCCAGCAGTCTTGATAAGAGCTCTGGAAACACCATATATTTT
cdr3_aa: CASSLDKSSGNTIYF

j_call: TRBJ1-4
clone_size: once
v_call: TRBV28
d_call: TRBD1
cdr3_nt: TGTGCCAGCAGAGCCACGAGACAGGGGAGGAATGAAAAACTGTTTTTT
cdr3_aa: CASRATRQGRNEKLFF

j_call: TRBJ2-1
clone_size: NA
v_call: TRBV11-3
d_call: NA
cdr3_nt: TGTGCCAGCAGCTCCGCTACAGGCTCCTACAATGAGCAGTTCTTC
cdr3_aa: CASSSATGSYNEQFF

j_call: TRBJ1-4
clone_size: NA
v_call: TRBV2
d_call: NA
cdr3_nt: TGTGCCAGCAGGGTAGATGCAACTAATGAAAAACTGTTTTTT
cdr3_aa: CASRVDATNEKLFF

j_call: TRBJ2-3
clone_size: once
v_call: TRBV20-1
d_call: NA
cdr3_nt: TGCAGTGCTAGTGCTCTGGATACGCAGTATTTT
cdr3_aa: CSASALDTQYF

j_call: TRBJ2-7
clone_size: NA
v_call: TRBV5-5
d_call: TRBD1
cdr3_nt: TGTGCCAGCAGCTTGGGACAGGGGTTGGGGGAGCAGTACTTC
cdr3_aa: CASSLGQGLGEQYF

j_call: TRBJ2-2
clone_size: NA
v_call: TRBV30
d_call: NA
cdr3_nt: TGTGCCTGGAGTGGTACGCCCGGGACCGGGGAGCTGTTTTTT
cdr3_aa: CAWSGTPGTGELFF

j_call: TRBJ2-5
clone_size: NA
v_call: TRBV7-8
d_call: NA
cdr3_nt: TGTGCCAGCAGCTTAGTTCGCCAAGAGACCCAGTACTTC
cdr3_aa: CASSLVRQETQYF

j_call: TRBJ1-2
clone_size: NA
v_call: TRBV2
d_call: NA
cdr3_nt: TGTGCCAGCAGTGAATTGGGGGCGAGGTATGGCTACACCTTC
cdr3_aa: CASSELGARYGYTF

j_call: TRBJ2-3
clone_size: NA
v_call: TRBV5-1
d_call: TRBD2
cdr3_nt: TGCGCCAGCGGCCCGGCTAGCGGGGATTCAGATACGCAGTATTTT
cdr3_aa: CASGPASGDSDTQYF

j_call: TRBJ2-2
clone_size: NA
v_call: TRBV24-1
d_call: NA
cdr3_nt: TGTGCCACCAGTGATTTGGGCGGGGCCACCGGGGAGCTGTTTTTT
cdr3_aa: CATSDLGGATGELFF

j_call: TRBJ2-1
clone_size: NA
v_call: TRBV6-4
d_call: NA
cdr3_nt: TGTGCCAGCGAAACAGGGCTCTCCTACAATGAGCAGTTCTTC
cdr3_aa: CASETGLSYNEQFF

j_call: TRBJ2-2
clone_size: NA
v_call: TRBV6-1
d_call: TRBD2
cdr3_nt: TGTGCCAGCAGTGAAACCCTAGCGGGGCCTACGAACACCGGGGAGCTGTTTTTT
cdr3_aa: CASSETLAGPTNTGELFF

j_call: TRBJ1-6
clone_size: NA
v_call: TRBV10-3
d_call: TRBD1
cdr3_nt: TGTGCCATCAGTACCGGGACAGCAGATAATTCACCCCTCCACTTT
cdr3_aa: CAISTGTADNSPLHF

j_call: TRBJ1-1
clone_size: few
v_call: TRBV12-3/TRBV12-4
d_call: TRBD1
cdr3_nt: TGTGCCAGCATTTGGACAGGGGACACTGAAGCTTTCTTT
cdr3_aa: CASIWTGDTEAFF

j_call: TRBJ2-5
clone_size: NA
v_call: TRBV28
d_call: NA
cdr3_nt: TGTGCCAGCAGTTCACAAGAGACCCAGTACTTC
cdr3_aa: CASSSQETQYF

j_call: TRBJ1-6
clone_size: NA
v_call: TRBV10-3
d_call: TRBD1
cdr3_nt: TGTGCCATCAGTCCAGACAGGGCCCCCAATTCACCCCTCCACTTT
cdr3_aa: CAISPDRAPNSPLHF

j_call: TRBJ1-1
clone_size: NA
v_call: TRBV6-4
d_call: NA
cdr3_nt: TGTGCCAGAGGAGAGGATCGGGTTGGAGACACTGAAGCTTTCTTT
cdr3_aa: CARGEDRVGDTEAFF

j_call: TRBJ2-6
clone_size: NA
v_call: TRBV7-9
d_call: NA
cdr3_nt: TGTGCCACCATGGAACCGGAGGCTGGGGCCAACGTCCTGACTTTC
cdr3_aa: CATMEPEAGANVLTF

j_call: TRBJ2-6
clone_size: NA
v_call: TRBV7-3
d_call: NA
cdr3_nt: TGTGCCAGCAGCGTTCTCGGGACACAGGCCGTTACAGCCAACGTCCTGACTTTC
cdr3_aa: CASSVLGTQAVTANVLTF

j_call: TRBJ1-4
clone_size: NA
v_call: TRBV21-1
d_call: NA
cdr3_nt: TGTGCCAGCAGCTTACAACAGGGGGTGAGTGAAAAACTGTTTTTT
cdr3_aa: CASSLQQGVSEKLFF

j_call: TRBJ1-6
clone_size: NA
v_call: TRBV10-3
d_call: NA
cdr3_nt: TGTGCCATCAGTGGGCACAGCAGTAATTCACCCCTCCACTTT
cdr3_aa: CAISGHSSNSPLHF

j_call: TRBJ2-2
clone_size: NA
v_call: TRBV9
d_call: NA
cdr3_nt: TGTGCCAGCAGCGTAGGAAGCGGGCCGGGCACCGGGGAGCTGTTTTTT
cdr3_aa: CASSVGSGPGTGELFF

j_call: TRBJ1-1
clone_size: NA
v_call: TRBV11-2
d_call: TRBD1
cdr3_nt: TGTGCCAGCAGCCCCTACAGGGGTGGAGACACTGAAGCTTTCTTT
cdr3_aa: CASSPYRGGDTEAFF

j_call: TRBJ2-6
clone_size: NA
v_call: TRBV7-9
d_call: NA
cdr3_nt: TGTGCCAGCAGCTTAGAAGCCCTTACTAGGTACGGGGCCAACGTCCTGACTTTC
cdr3_aa: CASSLEALTRYGANVLTF

j_call: TRBJ1-1
clone_size: NA
v_call: TRBV19
d_call: NA
cdr3_nt: TGTGCCAGTAGTTCCCGACACTTACCCACTAGGATCACTGAAGCTTTCTTT
cdr3_aa: CASSSRHLPTRITEAFF

j_call: TRBJ2-2
clone_size: NA
v_call: TRBV5-1
d_call: TRBD1
cdr3_nt: TGCGCCAGCAGCACAGGGGTCGGCGGCGGGGAGCTGTTTTTT
cdr3_aa: CASSTGVGGGELFF

j_call: TRBJ2-7
clone_size: NA
v_call: TRBV6-1
d_call: TRBD2
cdr3_nt: TGTGCCAGCAGTGAGACGTGGGGGGGATCCTACGAGCAGTACTTC
cdr3_aa: CASSETWGGSYEQYF